The 12 T cell receptor beta chains below all came from one sample that was sequenced in a study of low-dose radiotherapy and immunotherapy resistance in tumors. The time point here: after trial treatment. Treatment described: LDRT plus nivolumab, ipilimumab, low-dose cyclophosphamide and aspirin (RACIN trial). Alpha and beta chains were covered, as first-strand cDNA relied on TRAV- and TRBV-specific primers. Amplification, which lasted about 20 PCR cycles, used a constant-region primer and V-primer adapter to amplify TCRs. TCRdb reprocessed the reads via MiXCR and lists one record per CDR3 protein. Of tens of thousands of distinct CDR3 sequences listed, less than 30% are singletons. The source was PBMCs, collected after low-dose radiotherapy plus immunotherapy. The receptors come from a male donor with prostate cancer.

This clonotype was observed once. This rearrangement joins TRBV15 to TRBJ2-7, with D possibly TRBD1 on 6 matching bases. Trimming took off 0 bases at V and 2 bases at J, with 8 bases between the two ends. The CDR3 loop spans 14 amino acids. From germline, CDR1 is LNHNV and CDR2 YYDKDF (reference sequence). CDR3 sequence (DNA): TGTGCCACCAGCAGAGACAGGGGCCCCTACGAGCAGTACTTC. As protein: CATSRDRGPYEQYF.

The chain is built from TRBV7-6 and TRBJ1-1, with 9 nucleotides matching TRBD1. Germline trimming cut 5 bases from V and 7 bases from J; bases unmatched to any gene: 8. The germline V gene has CDR1 SGHVS and CDR2 FNYEAQ. The CDR3 has 14 amino acids. In DNA, the CDR3 is TGTGCCAGCAGCCGTCGTGCGACAGGGGGTGAAGCTTTCTTT. Protein product: CASSRRATGGEAFF.

This clonotype was observed many times. The V and J genes are TRBV2 and TRBJ1-1; D not resolved. The length of the CDR3 is 14 residues. Trimming left V 6 bases short and J 1 base short, with 12 bases between. Looked up from germline, CDR1 is SNHLY and CDR2 is FYNNEI. CDR3 DNA sequence: TGTGCCAGCAGCCCTGTAATGACGAACACTGAAGCTTTCTTT. Translated, it gives CASSPVMTNTEAFF.

This clonotype was picked up many times. J is TRBJ2-1 and V is TRBV24-1; 9 nucleotides line up with TRBD1. V shed 7 bases, J shed 6 bases, and the junction held 12 bases outside the gene matches. Per germline, CDR1 KGHDR and CDR2 SFDVKD. CDR3 length equals 16 residues. The chain's CDR3 is CATSSRDRVLSNEQFF. DNA of the CDR3: TGTGCCACCAGCTCCCGGGACAGGGTTCTTTCCAATGAGCAGTTCTTC.

The chain joins TRBV5-5 to TRBJ2-5, with 7 bases lining up with TRBD1. The CDR3 runs to 15 residues. Looked up from germline, CDR1 is SGHKS and CDR2 is YYEKEE (reference sequence). With V trimmed by 4 bases and J by 2 bases, 8 bases remained unmatched. The CDR3 protein is CASSRQGREQETQYF. CDR3 DNA sequence: TGTGCCAGCAGCCGACAGGGACGTGAGCAAGAGACCCAGTACTTC.

The table lists this clonotype with many counts. The chain combines TRBV3-1 with TRBJ2-3, with D perhaps matching TRBD1 or TRBD2 (5 bases each). This CDR3 has 14 residues. The ends were cut back, 3 bases at V and 6 bases at J, with 13 bases in the middle. CDR1 is LGHDT, CDR2 YNNKEL, per germline (reference sequence). CDR3 in DNA: TGTGCCAGCAGCCACGGGACGAGACGGGATACGCAGTATTTT. Protein sequence: CASSHGTRRDTQYF.

This clonotype was seen repeatedly, ten times or more. V gene TRBV19 combines with J gene TRBJ2-3; a weak D match, TRBD2 (5 bases). Trimming left V 4 bases short and J 10 bases short, with 15 bases between. The CDR3 covers 13 residues. Germline assignment: CDR1 LNHDA and CDR2 SQIVND (reference sequence). The CDR3: CASSNSGALAQYF. CDR3 coding DNA: TGTGCCAGTAGTAACAGCGGCGCGTTGGCGCAGTATTTT.

In this sample, this clonotype turned up many times. The gene calls are TRBV5-1 and TRBJ2-3, with D perhaps matching TRBD1 (6 bases). Germline V gives CDR1 SGHRS, CDR2 YFSETQ. The V and J ends lost 0 bases and 4 bases respectively, with 21 bases between them. The CDR3 runs 18 residues. This CDR3 is CASSLAPPGRGSADTQYF. The CDR3 nucleotides read TGCGCCAGCAGCTTGGCTCCCCCGGGCAGGGGAAGTGCAGATACGCAGTATTTT. The variable domain in full, completed from reference TRBV5-1 and TRBJ2-3, reads KAGVTQTPRYLIKTRGQQVTLSCSPISGHRSVSWYQQTPGQGLQFLFEYFSETQRNKGNFPGRFSGRQFSNSRSEMNVSTLELGDSALYLCASSLAPPGRGSADTQYFGPGTRLTVL.

The chain links TRBV28 to TRBJ1-1; D is unclear. Per the germline V gene, CDR1 is MDHEN and CDR2 is SYDVKM. Trimming shortened V by 9 bases and J by 0 bases, and 5 bases separated the two germline ends. This CDR3 spans 11 amino acids. CDR3 region: CASWVNTEAFF. In nucleotides, the CDR3 is TGTGCCAGTTGGGTGAACACTGAAGCTTTCTTT.

This clonotype has at least ten counts. V gene TRBV19 combines with J gene TRBJ1-5; weak D call: TRBD1 (5 bases). This CDR3 spans 13 amino acids. Trimming pared 6 bases from V and 1 base from J, leaving 7 bases between. Germline CDR1 is LNHDA and CDR2 is SQIVND (reference sequence). The CDR3 DNA follows: TGTGCCAGTAGACGGGACAGCAATCAGCCCCAGCATTTT. Translating gives CASRRDSNQPQHF.

This chain links TRBV5-1 with TRBJ2-2; 7 bases match TRBD1. This CDR3 region has 17 residues. Germline CDR1 SGHRS, CDR2 YFSETQ. Trimming removed 7 bases from V and 5 bases from J; junction bases left unmatched: 17. In nucleotides, the CDR3 is TGCGCCAGCGCAGAGACAGGGATGATGTCGTGGACCGGGGAGCTGTTTTTT. It encodes CASAETGMMSWTGELFF.

Points on this clonotype: The likely explanation is a read error, given a far larger clone one base away. The chain joins TRBV6-2 or TRBV6-3 to TRBJ1-6; 7 bases are shared with TRBD1. This CDR3 has 15 amino acids. V shed 5 bases and J 11 bases; nucleotides not matched to a gene: 12. CDR1 is MNHEY and CDR2 is SVGEGT in the germline V gene. The CDR3 region is CASSETTGSSPPLHF. CDR3 coding DNA: TGTGCCAGCAGTGAGACGACAGGGAGTAGTCCACCCCTCCACTTT.